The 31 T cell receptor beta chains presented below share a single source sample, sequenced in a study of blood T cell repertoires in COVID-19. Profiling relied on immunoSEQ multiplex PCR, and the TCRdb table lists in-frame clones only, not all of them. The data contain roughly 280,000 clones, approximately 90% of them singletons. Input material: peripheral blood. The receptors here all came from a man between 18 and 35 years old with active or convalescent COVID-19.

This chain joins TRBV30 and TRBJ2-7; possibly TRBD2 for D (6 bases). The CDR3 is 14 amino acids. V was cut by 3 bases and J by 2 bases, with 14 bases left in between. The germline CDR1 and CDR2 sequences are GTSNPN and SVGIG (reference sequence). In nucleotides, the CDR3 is TGTGCCTGGAGGTGGGGGAGGCTAACCTACGAGCAGTACTTC. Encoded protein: CAWRWGRLTYEQYF.

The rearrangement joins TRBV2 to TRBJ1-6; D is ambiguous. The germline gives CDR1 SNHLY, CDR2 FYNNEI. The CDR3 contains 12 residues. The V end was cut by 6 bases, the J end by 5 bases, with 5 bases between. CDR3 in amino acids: CASRGDNSPLHF. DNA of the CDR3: TGTGCCAGCAGGGGAGATAATTCACCCCTCCACTTT.

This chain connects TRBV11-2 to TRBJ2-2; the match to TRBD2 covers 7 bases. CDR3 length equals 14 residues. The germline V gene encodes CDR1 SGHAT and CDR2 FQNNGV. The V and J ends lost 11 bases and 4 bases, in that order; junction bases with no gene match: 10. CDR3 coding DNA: TGTGCCCTCGCCTGGGGCGGGGGCACCGGGGAGCTGTTTTTT. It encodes CALAWGGGTGELFF.

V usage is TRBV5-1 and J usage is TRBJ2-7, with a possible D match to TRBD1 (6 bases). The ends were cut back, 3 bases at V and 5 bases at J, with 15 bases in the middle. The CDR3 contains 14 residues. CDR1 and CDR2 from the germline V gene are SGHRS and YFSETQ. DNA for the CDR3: TGCGCCAGCAGCTCCAACAGGGAATTGAACGAGCAGTACTTC. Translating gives CASSSNRELNEQYF.

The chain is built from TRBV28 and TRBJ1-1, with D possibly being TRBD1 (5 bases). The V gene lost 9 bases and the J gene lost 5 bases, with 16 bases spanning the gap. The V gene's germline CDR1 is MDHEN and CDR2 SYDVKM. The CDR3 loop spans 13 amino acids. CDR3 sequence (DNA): TGTGCCAGTCTCATTGGGGGGGGGACTGAAGCTTTCTTT. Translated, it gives CASLIGGGTEAFF.

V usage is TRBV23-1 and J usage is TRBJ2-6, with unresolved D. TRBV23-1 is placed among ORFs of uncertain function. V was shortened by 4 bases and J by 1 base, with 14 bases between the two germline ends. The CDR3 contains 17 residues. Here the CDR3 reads CASSRPEEQSGANVLTF. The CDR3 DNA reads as TGCGCCAGCAGTCGCCCCGAAGAGCAATCTGGGGCCAACGTCCTGACTTTC.

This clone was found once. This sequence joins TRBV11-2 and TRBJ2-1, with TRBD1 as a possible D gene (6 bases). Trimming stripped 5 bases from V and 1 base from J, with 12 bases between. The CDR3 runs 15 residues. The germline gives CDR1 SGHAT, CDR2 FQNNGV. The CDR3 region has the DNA TGTGCCAGCAGCGCAGTTCAGGGGTCCTACAATGAGCAGTTCTTC. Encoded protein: CASSAVQGSYNEQFF.

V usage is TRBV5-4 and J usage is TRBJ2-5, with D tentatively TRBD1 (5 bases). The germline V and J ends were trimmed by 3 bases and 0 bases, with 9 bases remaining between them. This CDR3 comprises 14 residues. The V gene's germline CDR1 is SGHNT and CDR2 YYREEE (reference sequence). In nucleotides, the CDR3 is TGTGCCAGCAGCTCCGACAGAAACCAAGAGACCCAGTACTTC. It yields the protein CASSSDRNQETQYF. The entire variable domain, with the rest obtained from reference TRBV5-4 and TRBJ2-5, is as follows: ETGVTQSPTHLIKTRGQQVTLRCSSQSGHNTVSWYQQALGQGPQFIFQYYREEENGRGNFPPRFSGLQFPNYSSELNVNALELDDSALYLCASSSDRNQETQYFGPGTRLLVL.

CDR3 protein: CASSQVSGLRSYEQYF. The CDR3, as DNA: TGTGCCAGCAGCCAAGTTTCGGGACTGAGGAGCTACGAGCAGTACTTC. The V call is TRBV3-1 (or the pseudogene TRBV3-2), the J call TRBJ2-7, with D possibly matching TRBD2 (6 bases). This CDR3 contains 16 residues. Looked up from germline, CDR1 is LGHDT and CDR2 is YNNKEL (reference sequence). V was pared by 1 base and J by 3 bases, with 16 bases between.

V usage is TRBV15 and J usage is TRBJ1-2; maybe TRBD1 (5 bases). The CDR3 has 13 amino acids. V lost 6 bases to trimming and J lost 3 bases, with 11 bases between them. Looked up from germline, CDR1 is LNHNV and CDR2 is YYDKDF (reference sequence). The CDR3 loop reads CATRRQGDYGYTF. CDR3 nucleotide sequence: TGTGCCACCAGACGTCAGGGTGACTATGGCTACACCTTC.

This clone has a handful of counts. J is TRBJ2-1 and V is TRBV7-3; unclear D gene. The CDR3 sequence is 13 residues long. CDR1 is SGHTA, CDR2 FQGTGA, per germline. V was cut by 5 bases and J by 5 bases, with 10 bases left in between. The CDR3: CASSPNSDNEQFF. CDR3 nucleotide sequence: TGTGCCAGCAGCCCTAACTCGGACAATGAGCAGTTCTTC. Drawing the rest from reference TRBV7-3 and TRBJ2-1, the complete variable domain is GAGVSQTPSNKVTEKGKYVELRCDPISGHTALYWYRQSLGQGPEFLIYFQGTGAADDSGLPNDRFFAVRPEGSVSTLKIQRTERGDSAVYLCASSPNSDNEQFFGPGTRLTVL.

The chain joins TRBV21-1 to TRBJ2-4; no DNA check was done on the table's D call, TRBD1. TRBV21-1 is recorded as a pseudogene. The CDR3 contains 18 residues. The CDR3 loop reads CASSKFGASSATKNIQYF. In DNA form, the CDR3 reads TGTGCCAGCAGCAAATTTGGGGCTAGTTCGGCAACCAAAAACATTCAGTACTTC.

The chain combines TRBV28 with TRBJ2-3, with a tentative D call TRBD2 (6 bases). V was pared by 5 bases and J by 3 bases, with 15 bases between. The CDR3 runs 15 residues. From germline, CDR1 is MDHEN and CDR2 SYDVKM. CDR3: CASSKLAARTDTQYF. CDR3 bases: TGTGCCAGCAGTAAACTAGCAGCAAGAACAGATACGCAGTATTTT.

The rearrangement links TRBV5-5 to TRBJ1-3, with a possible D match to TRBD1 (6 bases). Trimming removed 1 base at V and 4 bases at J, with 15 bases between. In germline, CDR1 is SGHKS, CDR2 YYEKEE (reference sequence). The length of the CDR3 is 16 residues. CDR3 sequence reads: CASSLPRQEWGNTIYF. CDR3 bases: TGTGCCAGCAGCTTGCCGAGACAGGAGTGGGGAAACACCATATATTTT.

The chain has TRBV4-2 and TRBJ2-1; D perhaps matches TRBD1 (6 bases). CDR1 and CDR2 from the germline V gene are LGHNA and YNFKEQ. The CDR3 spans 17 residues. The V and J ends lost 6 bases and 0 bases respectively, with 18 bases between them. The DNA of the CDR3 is TGTGCCAGCAGTTCCACCGGGACACTGAGCTCCTACAATGAGCAGTTCTTC. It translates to CASSSTGTLSSYNEQFF.

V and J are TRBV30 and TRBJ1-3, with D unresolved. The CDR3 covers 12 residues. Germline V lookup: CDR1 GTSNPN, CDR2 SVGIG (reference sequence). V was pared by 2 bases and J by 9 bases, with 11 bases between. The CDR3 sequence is CAWSLSGATIYF. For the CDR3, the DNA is TGTGCCTGGAGTCTATCTGGTGCCACCATATATTTT.

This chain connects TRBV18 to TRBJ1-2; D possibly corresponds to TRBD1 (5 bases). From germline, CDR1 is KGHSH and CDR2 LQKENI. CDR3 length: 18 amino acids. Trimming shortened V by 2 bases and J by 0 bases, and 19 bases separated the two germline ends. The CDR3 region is CASSPSLGREKSNYGYTF. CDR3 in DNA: TGTGCCAGCTCACCATCCCTTGGCAGGGAAAAATCTAACTATGGCTACACCTTC.

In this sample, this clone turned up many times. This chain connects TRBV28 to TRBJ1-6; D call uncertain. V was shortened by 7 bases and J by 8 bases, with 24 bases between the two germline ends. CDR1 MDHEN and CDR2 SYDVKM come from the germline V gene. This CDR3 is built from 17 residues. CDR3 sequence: CASKTPGISARDSPLHF. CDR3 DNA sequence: TGTGCCAGCAAAACCCCCGGGATATCCGCTCGAGATTCACCCCTCCACTTT.

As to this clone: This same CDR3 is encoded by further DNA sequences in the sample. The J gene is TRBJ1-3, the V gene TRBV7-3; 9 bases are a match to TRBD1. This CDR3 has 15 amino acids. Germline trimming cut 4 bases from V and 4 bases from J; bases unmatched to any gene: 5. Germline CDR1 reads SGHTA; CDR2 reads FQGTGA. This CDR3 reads CASSSGQGSGNTIYF. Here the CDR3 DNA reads TGTGCCAGCAGCTCCGGACAGGGGAGCGGAAACACCATATATTTT.

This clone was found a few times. CDR3 residues: CASSSPSTGVTEAFF. CDR3 nucleotides: TGTGCCAGCAGTTCTCCCTCAACGGGGGTCACTGAAGCTTTCTTT. This chain links TRBV6-2 or TRBV6-3 with TRBJ1-1, with D possibly TRBD1 on 5 matching bases. Germline-derived CDR1 and CDR2 are MNHEY and SVGEGT. CDR3 length: 15 amino acids. V was cut by 4 bases and J by 4 bases, with 16 bases left in between.

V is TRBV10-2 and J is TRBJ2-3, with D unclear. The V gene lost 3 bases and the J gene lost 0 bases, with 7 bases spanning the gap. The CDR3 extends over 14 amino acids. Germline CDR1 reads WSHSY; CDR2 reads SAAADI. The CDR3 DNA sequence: TGCGCCAGCAGTGATGGCAGAAGCACAGATACGCAGTATTTT. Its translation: CASSDGRSTDTQYF.

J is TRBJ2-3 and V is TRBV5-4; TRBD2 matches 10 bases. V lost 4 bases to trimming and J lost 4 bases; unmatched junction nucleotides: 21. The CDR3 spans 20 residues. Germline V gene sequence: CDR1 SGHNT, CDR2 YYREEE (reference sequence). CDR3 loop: CASSPRGRTSGTRSADTQYF. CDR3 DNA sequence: TGTGCCAGCAGCCCCAGGGGGCGGACTAGCGGAACCCGATCCGCAGATACGCAGTATTTT.

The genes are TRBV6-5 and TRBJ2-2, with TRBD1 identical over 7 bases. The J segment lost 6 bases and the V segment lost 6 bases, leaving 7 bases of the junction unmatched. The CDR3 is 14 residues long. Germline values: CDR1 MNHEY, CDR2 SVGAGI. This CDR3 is CASRADRVAGELFF. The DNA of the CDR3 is TGTGCCAGCAGAGCCGACAGGGTGGCCGGGGAGCTGTTTTTT.

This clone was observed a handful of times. The CDR3, as DNA: TGTGCCAGCCCCAGGACACATCAGCCCCAGCATTTT. Its protein is CASPRTHQPQHF. The chain links TRBV6-4 to TRBJ1-5; D might be TRBD1 (5 bases). From germline, CDR1 is MRHNA and CDR2 SNTAGT. V was trimmed by 8 bases and J by 5 bases, leaving 10 bases between them. The CDR3 runs 12 residues.

The CDR3 protein is CASSYPRGPYEQYF. Written as DNA, the CDR3 is TGTGCCAGCAGTTACCCCAGGGGGCCCTACGAGCAGTACTTC. The chain combines TRBV6-2 or TRBV6-3 with TRBJ2-7; 8 bases fit TRBD1. V lost 2 bases, J lost 2 bases, and 2 bases stayed unmatched. The CDR3 has 14 residues. Germline CDR1 reads MNHEY; CDR2 reads SVGEGT.

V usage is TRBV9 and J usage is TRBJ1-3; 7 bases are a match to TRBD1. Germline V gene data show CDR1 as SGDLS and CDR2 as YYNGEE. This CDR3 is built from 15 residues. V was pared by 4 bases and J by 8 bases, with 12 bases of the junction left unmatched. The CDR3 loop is CASSPERQGFDTIYF. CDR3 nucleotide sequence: TGTGCCAGCAGCCCAGAAAGACAGGGTTTTGACACCATATATTTT.

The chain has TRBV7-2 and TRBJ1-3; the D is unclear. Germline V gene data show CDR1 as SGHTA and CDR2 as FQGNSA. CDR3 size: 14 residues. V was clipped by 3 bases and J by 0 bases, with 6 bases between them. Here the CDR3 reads CASSLGSSGNTIYF. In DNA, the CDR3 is TGTGCCAGCAGCTTGGGGAGCTCTGGAAACACCATATATTTT.

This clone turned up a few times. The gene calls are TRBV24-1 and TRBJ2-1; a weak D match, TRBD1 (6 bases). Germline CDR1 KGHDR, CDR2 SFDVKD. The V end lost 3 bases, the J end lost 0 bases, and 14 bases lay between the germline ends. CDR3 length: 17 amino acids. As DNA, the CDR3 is TGTGCCACCAGTGATGCCAACAGGGACCCCTCCTACAATGAGCAGTTCTTC. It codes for CATSDANRDPSYNEQFF.

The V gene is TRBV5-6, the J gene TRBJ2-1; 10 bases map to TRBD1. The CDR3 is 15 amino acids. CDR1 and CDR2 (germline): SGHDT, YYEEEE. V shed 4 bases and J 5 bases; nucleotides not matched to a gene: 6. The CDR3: CASSVDRGIHNEQFF. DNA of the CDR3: TGTGCCAGCAGCGTGGACAGGGGGATACACAATGAGCAGTTCTTC.

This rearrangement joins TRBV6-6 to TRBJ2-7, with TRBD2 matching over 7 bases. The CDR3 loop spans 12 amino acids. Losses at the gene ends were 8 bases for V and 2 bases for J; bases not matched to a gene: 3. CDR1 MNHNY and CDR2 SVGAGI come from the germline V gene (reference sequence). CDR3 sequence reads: CASGEGTYEQYF. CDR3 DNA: TGTGCCAGCGGGGAGGGTACCTACGAGCAGTACTTC.

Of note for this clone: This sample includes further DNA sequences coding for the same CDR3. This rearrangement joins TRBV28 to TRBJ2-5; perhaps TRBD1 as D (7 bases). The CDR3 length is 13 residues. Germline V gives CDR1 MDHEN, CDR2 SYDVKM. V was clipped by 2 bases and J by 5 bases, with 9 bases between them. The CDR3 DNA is TGTGCCAGCAGTTTACAGGGGGGTGAGACCCAGTACTTC. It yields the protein CASSLQGGETQYF.